These T cell receptor beta chains were read from a single sample in a study of T cell responses to AZD1222 COVID-19 vaccine. Generated by immunoSEQ multiplex PCR, the TCRdb table keeps only in-frame clones and is missing some. The sample records tens of thousands of clones, around 86% being singletons. Specimen: peripheral blood, collected on day 0 of AZD1222 vaccination. The source of these receptors is an adult in good health. Both conserved end residues are part of each CDR3. Fields, in order: J gene, clone size, V gene, D gene, CDR3 protein, CDR3 DNA. The D gene is left open where the match is weak. Size tells how often a clone was seen (once, few, many) or the class of an expanded clone, and some rows leave it out.

TRBJ2-1,-,TRBV5-1,-,CASSLVGEQFF,TGCGCCAGCAGCTTGGTGGGTGAGCAGTTCTTC
TRBJ1-2,-,TRBV18,-,CASSPTAGNYGYTF,TGTGCCAGCTCCCCAACAGCGGGAAACTATGGCTACACCTTC
TRBJ1-2,-,TRBV5-4,-,CASSSEIRGQVGYTF,TGTGCCAGCAGCTCGGAAATTCGGGGGCAGGTCGGCTACACCTTC
TRBJ1-1,-,TRBV7-4,-,CASSFVTPGRNTEAFF,TGTGCCAGCAGCTTTGTCACTCCGGGGAGAAACACTGAAGCTTTCTTT
TRBJ1-1,once,TRBV27,-,CASSFRQGGPNTEAFF,TGTGCCAGCAGTTTTCGGCAGGGTGGGCCCAACACTGAAGCTTTCTTT
TRBJ2-2,-,TRBV6-4,-,CASSDSTGELFF,TGTGCCAGCAGTGACTCCACCGGGGAGCTGTTTTTT
TRBJ1-6,-,TRBV7-6,-,CASSLEAGQGLNF,TGTGCCAGCAGCTTAGAGGCAGGGCAGGGGCTTAACTTT
TRBJ1-1,-,TRBV28,TRBD1,CASSFLTGGNTEAFF,TGTGCCAGCAGTTTCCTGACAGGGGGGAACACTGAAGCTTTCTTT
TRBJ2-1,-,TRBV11-3,-,CASSPGKAYNEQFF,TGTGCCAGCAGCCCGGGGAAGGCCTACAATGAGCAGTTCTTC
TRBJ1-3,-,TRBV7-2,-,CASSLTSSGNTIYF,TGTGCCAGCAGCTTAACGAGCTCTGGAAACACCATATATTTT
TRBJ1-2,-,TRBV30,-,CAWSGGRYGYTF,TGTGCCTGGAGTGGGGGACGCTATGGCTACACCTTC
TRBJ2-7,-,TRBV2,-,CASSEVESSYEQYF,TGTGCCAGCAGTGAAGTAGAGTCCTCCTACGAGCAGTACTTC
TRBJ1-2,-,TRBV5-8,-,CASSSGTEYGYTF,TGTGCCAGCAGCTCCGGGACGGAGTATGGCTACACCTTC
TRBJ1-1,-,TRBV18,-,CASSPGVSAEAFF,TGTGCCAGCTCACCCGGGGTATCGGCTGAAGCTTTCTTT
TRBJ1-1,-,TRBV19,-,CASSIPDSRGTEAFF,TGTGCCAGTAGTATACCGGACTCCAGGGGCACTGAAGCTTTCTTT
TRBJ1-3,-,TRBV9,-,CASSPGGLGNTIYF,TGTGCCAGCAGCCCCGGCGGGCTTGGAAACACCATATATTTT
TRBJ2-1,once,TRBV7-9,-,CASSLGAGPHNEQFF,TGTGCCAGCAGCCTCGGGGCCGGCCCCCACAATGAGCAGTTCTTC
TRBJ2-7,once,TRBV27,-,CASSQLSSYEQYF,TGTGCCAGCAGCCAATTGAGCTCCTACGAGCAGTACTTC
TRBJ1-1,once,TRBV3-1/TRBV3-2,TRBD1,CASGLGTGNTEAFF,TGTGCCAGCGGGTTAGGGACAGGGAACACTGAAGCTTTCTTT
TRBJ2-7,-,TRBV4-1,TRBD1,CASSQGGQGVYEQYF,TGCGCCAGCAGCCAAGGCGGACAGGGGGTCTACGAGCAGTACTTC
TRBJ1-1,few,TRBV28,-,CASSIPAFGEAFF,TGTGCCAGCAGTATTCCCGCGTTTGGGGAAGCTTTCTTT
TRBJ1-6,-,TRBV19,-,CATRGDGSYNSPLHF,TGTGCCACCCGCGGCGATGGGTCCTATAATTCACCCCTCCACTTT
TRBJ2-2,-,TRBV10-1,TRBD1,CASRQGVNTGELFF,TGCGCCAGCCGACAGGGGGTGAACACCGGGGAGCTGTTTTTT
TRBJ1-2,-,TRBV11-1,-,CASSAGTFNYGYTF,TGTGCCAGCAGTGCCGGGACTTTTAACTATGGCTACACCTTC
TRBJ1-6,once,TRBV14,-,CASSQIRNSPLHF,TGTGCCAGCAGCCAAATCAGAAATTCACCCCTCCACTTT